The 6 T cell receptor beta chains given below trace back to one sample, sequenced in a study of cytomegalovirus exposure and HLA in healthy donors. Use of 60 Vbeta and 13 Jbeta primers characterized the PCR. Libraries were prepared by immunoSEQ multiplex PCR; TCRdb keeps only in-frame clonotypes and omits some of them. The sample lists more than 150,000 clones; 77% were seen once. Sequenced sample: PBMCs. Receptor source: a man aged 18 to 35 in good health and CMV-seronegative.

The J gene is TRBJ2-5, the V gene TRBV6-5, with TRBD2 matching 7 bases. V dropped 7 bases and J dropped 5; count of bases not matched to a gene: 13. CDR1 and CDR2 from the germline V gene are MNHEY and SVGAGI. The length of the CDR3 is 15 residues. CDR3 loop: CASTMSGALDETQYF. CDR3 DNA: TGTGCCAGCACCATGAGCGGGGCCCTAGACGAGACCCAGTACTTC.

The table lists this clone with a few counts. The chain is built from TRBV7-9 and TRBJ2-5; D is perhaps TRBD2 (7 bases). This CDR3 contains 15 residues. Germline V gene sequence: CDR1 SEHNR, CDR2 FQNEAQ (reference sequence). Trimming shortened V by 4 bases and J by 0 bases, and 12 bases separated the two germline ends. The DNA of the CDR3 is TGTGCCAGCAGCTCAAGGGGGGGGAACCAAGAGACCCAGTACTTC. Residues: CASSSRGGNQETQYF.

The rearrangement joins TRBV29-1 to TRBJ1-1, with D tentatively TRBD1 (5 bases). Germline V CDR1 and CDR2: SQVTM, ANQGSEA. V was clipped by 6 bases and J by 8 bases, with 10 bases between them. The CDR3 loop spans 10 amino acids. CDR3 bases: TGCAGCGTAGGCGACAGAGAAGCTTTCTTT. This translates into CSVGDREAFF.

This clone was detected only a few times. This sequence joins TRBV5-4 and TRBJ1-6, with 9 positions matching TRBD1. Trimming cost V 4 bases and J 10 bases; bases outside gene matches: 9. Per germline, CDR1 SGHNT and CDR2 YYREEE (reference sequence). This CDR3 region has 15 residues. CDR3 residues: CASSPGDRANSPLHF. CDR3 in DNA: TGTGCCAGCAGCCCGGGGGACAGGGCGAACTCACCCCTCCACTTT.

J is TRBJ1-2 and V is TRBV5-1, with D perhaps TRBD1 (5 bases). The V gene's germline CDR1 is SGHRS and CDR2 YFSETQ. V lost 0 bases and J lost 2, with 17 bases in between. The CDR3 is 17 amino acids. CDR3 sequence (DNA): TGCGCCAGCAGCTTGGCAGATCCCCTAAGGGGAAACTATGGCTACACCTTC. It yields the protein CASSLADPLRGNYGYTF.

The chain recombines TRBV7-9 with TRBJ1-2, with D perhaps TRBD1 (5 bases). V was trimmed by 3 bases and J by 4 bases, leaving 18 bases between them. Germline V CDR1 and CDR2: SEHNR, FQNEAQ (reference sequence). The CDR3 extends over 16 amino acids. The CDR3: CASSFGGGGFLYGYTF. The DNA for the CDR3 is TGTGCCAGCAGCTTTGGCGGGGGGGGATTTCTCTATGGCTACACCTTC.